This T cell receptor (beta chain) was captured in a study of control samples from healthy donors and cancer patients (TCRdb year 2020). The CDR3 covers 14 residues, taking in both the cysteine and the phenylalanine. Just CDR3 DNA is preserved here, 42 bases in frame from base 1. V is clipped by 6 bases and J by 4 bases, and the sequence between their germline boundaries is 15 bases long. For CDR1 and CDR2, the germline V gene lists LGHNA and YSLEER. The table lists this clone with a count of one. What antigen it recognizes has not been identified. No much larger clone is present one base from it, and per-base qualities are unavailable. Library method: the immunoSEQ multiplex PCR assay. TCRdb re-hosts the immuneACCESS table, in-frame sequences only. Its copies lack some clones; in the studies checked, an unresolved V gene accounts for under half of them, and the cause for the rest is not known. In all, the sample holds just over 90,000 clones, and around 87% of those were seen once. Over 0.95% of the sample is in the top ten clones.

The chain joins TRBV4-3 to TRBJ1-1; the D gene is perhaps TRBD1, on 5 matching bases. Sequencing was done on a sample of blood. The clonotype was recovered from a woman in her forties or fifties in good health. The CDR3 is CASRRGLEGTEAFF. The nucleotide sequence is TGCGCCAGCAGGAGGGGACTGGAGGGCACTGAAGCTTTCTTT.